The following is a T cell receptor beta chain sequence with its context. Its matching antigen is unknown. Before any sequencing was done, the ViraFEST assay used viral peptide pools to expand antigen-specific CD4+ T cells. After around ten days in culture, the CD4+ T cells were isolated. In the vaccine recipients, nucleocapsid antibodies were negative and there was no prior SARS-CoV-2 infection. A few million PBMC per well received 10 IU/ml IL-2 and around 11 ug/ml peptides in culture. The data originate from a study of vaccination effects on CD4 cells after COVID-19. In the study overall: Participants completed two doses of the BNT162b2 or mRNA-1273 vaccine. Study-level findings and limits: Pronounced clonal contraction occurred in clones induced by infection and by vaccine late after vaccination.

The CDR3 sequence is 15 residues long. In germline, CDR1 is LNHDA, CDR2 SQIVND (reference sequence). The V and J ends lost 4 bases and 4 bases respectively, with 16 bases between them. TCRdb keeps only in-frame clones here, not all; method: immunoSEQ multiplex PCR. This repertoire shows 55,000 to 80,000 clones, under 90% found once; its top ten account for 10% to 15%. J is TRBJ1-2 and V is TRBV19; tentative D call: TRBD1 (5 bases). This TCR was recovered from a human donor who received a COVID-19 vaccine. Sequencing used CD4+ T cells from PBMCs cultured with SARS-CoV-2 spike peptides, obtained before COVID-19 vaccination. The CDR3 nucleotides read TGTGCCAGTAGTACAATTGGGACGGCTGGCTATGGCTACACCTTC. It codes for CASSTIGTAGYGYTF.